These 26 T cell receptor beta chains share one sample of origin, sequenced in a study of blood T cell repertoires in COVID-19. Assay used: immunoSEQ multiplex PCR; TCRdb lists only in-frame clones, some missing. Counted here are about 340,000 clones, 87% occurring once; the ten biggest clones make up more than 5%. Sequenced material: peripheral blood. The receptors derive from a woman in her fifties or sixties with COVID-19, enrolled during active disease.

The chain uses TRBV6-5 and TRBJ1-4; 7 bases line up with TRBD1. The trim removed 0 bases at V and 8 bases at J, leaving 6 bases unmatched. This CDR3 is 15 amino acids long. Germline loops: CDR1 MNHEY, CDR2 SVGAGI. The chain's CDR3 is CASSYSGTVREKLFF. The DNA of the CDR3 is TGTGCCAGCAGTTACTCAGGGACAGTACGCGAAAAACTGTTTTTT.

The chain has TRBV7-9 and TRBJ1-2, with TRBD1 matching over 7 bases. CDR1 and CDR2 from the germline V gene are SEHNR and FQNEAQ (reference sequence). With V trimmed by 5 bases and J by 8 bases, 14 bases remained unmatched. This CDR3 region has 15 residues. The CDR3 loop reads CASSPSERGRRGYTF. The CDR3 nucleotides read TGTGCCAGCAGCCCATCAGAAAGGGGGCGGCGGGGCTACACCTTC.

J is TRBJ1-2 and V is TRBV19; a weak D match, TRBD1 (5 bases). The CDR3 spans 13 residues. Germline V gives CDR1 LNHDA, CDR2 SQIVND (reference sequence). V gave up 1 base and J gave up 4 bases, with 7 bases separating them. The CDR3 here is CASSIVGPYGYTF. As DNA, the CDR3 is TGTGCCAGTAGTATAGTGGGGCCCTATGGCTACACCTTC.

The CDR3 DNA is TGTGCCAGCAGCTTAGAGTCTCTAGCCTTATACGAGCAGTACTTC. Translated: CASSLESLALYEQYF. The chain combines TRBV7-9 with TRBJ2-7; a weak D match, TRBD2 (5 bases). Trimming left V 1 base short and J 4 bases short, with 14 bases between. The V gene's germline CDR1 is SEHNR and CDR2 FQNEAQ (reference sequence). This CDR3 comprises 15 residues.

The CDR3 nucleotides read TGTGCCAGTAGTACCCAGGGACGGGGGATGAACACTGAAGCTTTCTTT. As protein: CASSTQGRGMNTEAFF. The genes are TRBV19 and TRBJ1-1; D perhaps matches TRBD1 (5 bases). CDR1 is LNHDA, CDR2 SQIVND, per germline (reference sequence). This CDR3 region has 16 residues. Trimming took off 4 bases at V and 0 bases at J, with 15 bases between the two ends. The full variable domain, with the rest looked up from reference TRBV19 and TRBJ1-1, is DGGITQSPKYLFRKEGQNVTLSCEQNLNHDAMYWYRQDPGQGLRLIYYSQIVNDFQKGDIAEGYSVSREKKESFPLTVTSAQKNPTAFYLCASSTQGRGMNTEAFFGQGTRLTVV.

V usage is TRBV10-3 and J usage is TRBJ1-2; no reliable D call. The V gene lost 5 bases and the J gene lost 8 bases, with 18 bases spanning the gap. CDR1 ENHRY and CDR2 SYGVKD come from the germline V gene. The CDR3 consists of 14 residues. CDR3 in DNA: TGTGCCATCAGTTCCGGCCCGAGGGCAGAAGGCTACACCTTC. Residues: CAISSGPRAEGYTF.

The genes are TRBV19 and TRBJ2-7, with D possibly matching TRBD2 (5 bases). Trimming stripped 3 bases from V and 6 bases from J, with 12 bases between. The CDR3 is 13 residues long. CDR1 LNHDA and CDR2 SQIVND come from the germline V gene (reference sequence). The CDR3 is CASSMAGSGEQYF. The CDR3, as DNA: TGTGCCAGTAGTATGGCGGGCTCCGGCGAGCAGTACTTC.

The V and J genes are TRBV5-1 and TRBJ1-2; the match to TRBD1 covers 7 bases. The CDR3 length is 15 residues. Looked up from germline, CDR1 is SGHRS and CDR2 is YFSETQ. V shed 0 bases, J shed 4 bases, and the junction held 6 bases outside the gene matches. CDR3 nucleotides: TGCGCCAGCAGCTTGGCCCCGGGACAGACCTATGGCTACACCTTC. Residues: CASSLAPGQTYGYTF. The full variable domain, with the rest looked up from reference TRBV5-1 and TRBJ1-2, is KAGVTQTPRYLIKTRGQQVTLSCSPISGHRSVSWYQQTPGQGLQFLFEYFSETQRNKGNFPGRFSGRQFSNSRSEMNVSTLELGDSALYLCASSLAPGQTYGYTFGSGTRLTVV.

V and J are TRBV6-2 or TRBV6-3 and TRBJ2-7; TRBD2 might be the D (6 bases). The CDR3 sequence is 12 residues long. The germline CDR1 and CDR2 sequences are MNHEY and SVGEGT. V was clipped by 5 bases and J by 6 bases, with 11 bases between them. For the CDR3, the DNA is TGTGCCAGCAGTCGTCAGGGAGGCGAGCAGTACTTC. It encodes CASSRQGGEQYF.

The chain couples TRBV5-1 to TRBJ1-2; 8 bases line up with TRBD1. This CDR3 has 13 amino acids. With V trimmed by 4 bases and J by 4 bases, 3 bases remained unmatched. Germline loops: CDR1 SGHRS, CDR2 YFSETQ. The CDR3, as DNA: TGCGCCAGCAGCCGAACAGGGGGCTATGGCTACACCTTC. Translated, it gives CASSRTGGYGYTF.

The rearrangement uses TRBV11-3 and TRBJ1-1; 10 bases align to TRBD1. CDR3 length: 15 amino acids. The J segment lost 6 bases and the V segment lost 5 bases, leaving 9 bases of the junction unmatched. The germline gives CDR1 SGHNT, CDR2 YENEEA. CDR3 region: CASSLGTGALAEAFF. The DNA for the CDR3 is TGTGCCAGCAGCCTCGGGACAGGGGCGTTGGCTGAAGCTTTCTTT.

The chain recombines TRBV7-2 with TRBJ1-4; perhaps TRBD1 as D (5 bases). This CDR3 has 14 amino acids. The V and J ends lost 4 bases and 5 bases respectively, with 11 bases between them. The germline V gene encodes CDR1 SGHTA and CDR2 FQGNSA. As DNA, the CDR3 is TGTGCCAGCAGCTCCAACCGGGGGAATGAAAAACTGTTTTTT. Translation gives CASSSNRGNEKLFF. Using reference TRBV7-2 and TRBJ1-4 for the parts outside the CDR3, the full variable domain is GAGVSQSPSNKVTEKGKDVELRCDPISGHTALYWYRQSLGQGLEFLIYFQGNSAPDKSGLPSDRFSAERTGGSVSTLTIQRTQQEDSAVYLCASSSNRGNEKLFFGSGTQLSVL.

The rearrangement joins TRBV18 to TRBJ1-2, with D tentatively TRBD1 (5 bases). V gave up 3 bases and J gave up 5 bases, with 13 bases separating them. From germline, CDR1 is KGHSH and CDR2 LQKENI. The CDR3 sequence is 14 residues long. The CDR3 loop reads CASSPEDQGYGYTF. As DNA, the CDR3 is TGTGCCAGCTCACCGGAAGACCAGGGATATGGCTACACCTTC.

The V and J genes are TRBV10-3 and TRBJ2-1; the match to TRBD1 covers 8 bases. This CDR3 spans 12 amino acids. Germline values: CDR1 ENHRY, CDR2 SYGVKD. The V and J ends lost 6 bases and 13 bases, in that order; junction bases with no gene match: 8. CDR3 region: CAISWTGTNQFF. In nucleotides, the CDR3 is TGTGCCATCAGCTGGACAGGGACCAATCAGTTCTTC.

This clone appeared a few times. The chain has TRBV7-9 and TRBJ1-4, with no clear D. Trimming stripped 5 bases from V and 5 bases from J, with 21 bases between. Germline-derived CDR1 and CDR2 are SEHNR and FQNEAQ (reference sequence). The CDR3 consists of 17 residues. In DNA, the CDR3 is TGTGCCAGCAGCACAACGGCAATGGGCCCTGGCAATGAAAAACTGTTTTTT. As protein: CASSTTAMGPGNEKLFF.

The chain links TRBV6-6 to TRBJ2-3; 7 positions match TRBD2. CDR3 length equals 16 residues. Per the germline V gene, CDR1 is MNHNY and CDR2 is SVGAGI (reference sequence). J lost 4 bases, V lost 5 bases, and 12 bases had no gene match. The CDR3, as DNA: TGTGCCAGCAGTGCCCTGAACGGGAGGAGGGCAGATACGCAGTATTTT. This sequence encodes CASSALNGRRADTQYF.

Turning to this clone: The germline gene is not matched at one end of the junction; a read error may be the cause. V gene TRBV30 combines with J gene TRBJ2-7; D is possibly TRBD1 (6 bases). This CDR3 spans 11 amino acids. Germline V CDR1 and CDR2: GTSNPN, SVGIG (reference sequence). CDR3 coding DNA: TGTGCCTGGAGTGCGGACAGTTCGGGGCGCTTC. It encodes CAWSADSSGRF.

The chain uses TRBV6-2 or TRBV6-3 and TRBJ1-3; the D gene is possibly TRBD1 (6 bases). The V end lost 6 bases, the J end lost 3 bases, and 12 bases lay between the germline ends. The CDR3 spans 14 residues. Germline lookup yields CDR1 MNHEY and CDR2 SVGEGT. Here the CDR3 DNA reads TGTGCCAGCAGCTGGGGACAAAGTGGAAACACCATATATTTT. Its protein is CASSWGQSGNTIYF.

The chain couples TRBV3-1 (or the pseudogene TRBV3-2) to TRBJ1-2, with 8 bases matching TRBD1. Germline loops: CDR1 LGHDT, CDR2 YNNKEL (reference sequence). The length of the CDR3 is 14 residues. V lost 3 bases to trimming and J lost 7 bases; unmatched junction nucleotides: 7. The CDR3 DNA is TGTGCCAGCAGCCAGTACGGACAGGGCGGTGGCTACACCTTC. This encodes CASSQYGQGGGYTF.

The rearrangement joins TRBV5-4 to TRBJ1-6; the match to TRBD1 covers 7 bases. CDR1 and CDR2 from the germline V gene are SGHNT and YYREEE (reference sequence). V shed 4 bases and J 9 bases; nucleotides not matched to a gene: 4. The CDR3 has 13 residues. The CDR3 loop is CASSIGGPSPLHF. Here the CDR3 DNA reads TGTGCCAGCAGCATAGGGGGCCCTTCACCCCTCCACTTT.

The rearrangement joins TRBV3-1 (or the pseudogene TRBV3-2) to TRBJ2-7; D is unclear. Germline values: CDR1 LGHDT, CDR2 YNNKEL (reference sequence). The CDR3 consists of 14 residues. V lost 6 bases and J 1 base, leaving 13 bases between the germline ends. The CDR3 protein is CASRNSGISYEQYF. CDR3 sequence (DNA): TGTGCCAGCAGGAACTCGGGTATATCCTACGAGCAGTACTTC.

The CDR3 is CSAEQGYGYTF. CDR3 bases: TGCAGCGCCGAACAGGGTTATGGCTACACCTTC. V is TRBV29-1 and J is TRBJ1-2, with a possible D match to TRBD1 (6 bases). The CDR3 spans 11 residues. Deletions cut 7 bases from V and 5 bases from J, with 11 bases between. Per the germline V gene, CDR1 is SQVTM and CDR2 is ANQGSEA. Variable domain in full (rest from reference TRBV29-1 and TRBJ1-2): SAVISQKPSRDICQRGTSLTIQCQVDSQVTMMFWYRQQPGQSLTLIATANQGSEATYESGFVIDKFPISRPNLTFSTLTVSNMSPEDSSIYLCSAEQGYGYTFGSGTRLTVV.

This clone was found once. The junction and the germline gene differ at one end; a read error may be behind it. CDR3 region: CASSLGGTWQETQYF. Here the CDR3 DNA reads TGTGCTAGCAGCTTAGGAGGGACATGGCAAGAGACCCAGTACTTC. The chain recombines TRBV7-7 with TRBJ2-5; either TRBD1 or TRBD2 may fit D (6 bases each). Germline loops: CDR1 SSHAT, CDR2 FNYEAQ (reference sequence). The CDR3 extends over 15 amino acids. The variable domain in full, completed from reference TRBV7-7 and TRBJ2-5, reads GAGVSQSPRYKVTKRGQDVTLRCDPISSHATLYWYQQALGQGPEFLTYFNYEAQPDKSGLPSDRFSAERPEGSISTLTIQRTEQRDSAMYRCASSLGGTWQETQYFGPGTRLLVL.

Only a few counts were recorded for this clone. This chain joins TRBV13 and TRBJ2-2; perhaps TRBD1 as D (5 bases). V lost 5 bases and J lost 7, with 14 bases in between. CDR3 length: 14 residues. Germline V gene data show CDR1 as PRHDT and CDR2 as FYEKMQ (reference sequence). In DNA, the CDR3 is TGTGCCAGCAGCCCAACAGGTATTCACGGGGAGCTGTTTTTT. Its translation: CASSPTGIHGELFF.

J is TRBJ2-5 and V is TRBV7-3, with TRBD2 identical over 7 bases. CDR1 SGHTA and CDR2 FQGTGA come from the germline V gene. V lost 1 base and J lost 4; bases outside the gene matches: 6. The CDR3 loop spans 15 amino acids. The DNA of the CDR3 is TGTGCCAGCAGCTTAAAAGGGCTAGCGGTAGAGACCCAGTACTTC. Translating it yields CASSLKGLAVETQYF. The variable domain in full, with the rest retrieved from reference TRBV7-3 and TRBJ2-5, is GAGVSQTPSNKVTEKGKYVELRCDPISGHTALYWYRQSLGQGPEFLIYFQGTGAADDSGLPNDRFFAVRPEGSVSTLKIQRTERGDSAVYLCASSLKGLAVETQYFGPGTRLLVL.

This rearrangement joins TRBV18 to TRBJ1-6; 7 bases fit TRBD1. The J segment lost 7 bases and the V segment lost 1 base, leaving 10 bases of the junction unmatched. This CDR3 has 17 amino acids. Germline CDR1 and CDR2: KGHSH and LQKENI. The CDR3: CASSPQSGQGGNSPLHF. DNA for the CDR3: TGTGCCAGCTCACCACAATCGGGCCAGGGGGGAAATTCACCCCTCCACTTT. Full variable domain (outside the CDR3, taken from reference TRBV18 and TRBJ1-6): NAGVMQNPRHLVRRRGQEARLRCSPMKGHSHVYWYRQLPEEGLKFMVYLQKENIIDESGMPKERFSAEFPKEGPSILRIQQVVRGDSAAYFCASSPQSGQGGNSPLHFGNGTRLTVT.